The clone carrying this T cell receptor (beta chain) occurred many times. A library of TCRbeta sequences, prepared with unique molecular identifiers, was generated. TCRdb fed the PCR reads into MiXCR, producing one record per CDR3 protein. Among approximately 350,000 distinct CDR3 sequences listed, 13% were seen once. The length of the CDR3 is 15 residues. V dropped 4 bases and J dropped 4 bases, with 15 bases sitting between them. Germline V gives CDR1 LNHNV, CDR2 YYDKDF (reference sequence). This sample stems from a study of T-cell reconstitution after alpha-beta-depleted transplantation in children.

This TCR derives from a human donor who donated a stem cell graft to a child with Fanconi anemia. Source: PBMCs, taken from the stem cell graft. This sequence joins TRBV15 and TRBJ2-3; possible D gene TRBD2, 7 bases. The CDR3 DNA reads as TGTGCCACCAGCATCTGGTGGGGGGGCGCAGATACGCAGTATTTT. It is translated as CATSIWWGGADTQYF. Filled out from reference TRBV15 and TRBJ2-3, the complete variable domain reads DAMVIQNPRYQVTQFGKPVTLSCSQTLNHNVMYWYQQKSSQAPKLLFHYYDKDFNNEADTPDNFQSRRPNTSFCFLDIRSPGLGDTAMYLCATSIWWGGADTQYFGPGTRLTVL.